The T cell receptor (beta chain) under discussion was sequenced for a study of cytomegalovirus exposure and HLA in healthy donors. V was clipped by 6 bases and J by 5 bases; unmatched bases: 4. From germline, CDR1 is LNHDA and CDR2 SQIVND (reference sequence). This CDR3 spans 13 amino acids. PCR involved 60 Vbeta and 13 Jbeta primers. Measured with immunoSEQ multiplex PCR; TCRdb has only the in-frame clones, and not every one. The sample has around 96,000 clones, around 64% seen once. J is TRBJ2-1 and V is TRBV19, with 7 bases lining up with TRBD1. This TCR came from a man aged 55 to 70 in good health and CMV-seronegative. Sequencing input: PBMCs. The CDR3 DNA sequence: TGTGCCAGTAGCGACAGGGTCCACAATGAGCAGTTCTTC. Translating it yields CASSDRVHNEQFF.